Listed below are T cell receptor beta chains from one sample, sequenced in a study of blood T cell repertoires in COVID-19. TCRdb's table, derived via immunoSEQ multiplex PCR, lists solely in-frame clones and lacks some. This table holds about 230,000 clones, 75% to 90% found once. Sequencing input: peripheral blood. The receptors were sampled from a woman aged 70-85 years with active or convalescent COVID-19. The CDR3 runs from the conserved cysteine through the conserved F or W. D genes are given only for firm matches. Size is omitted from some rows. Given values are once, few, many or a class for expanded clones.

CDR3aa,CDR3nt,d_gene,v_gene,abundance,j_gene
CASSWDTIYGYTF,TGTGCCAGCAGCTGGGACACCATCTATGGCTACACCTTC,NA,TRBV5-4,NA,TRBJ1-2
CASWRSTNEKLFF,TGTGCCAGCTGGCGGAGTACTAATGAAAAACTGTTTTTT,NA,TRBV12-3/TRBV12-4,NA,TRBJ1-4
CAISEAGTTGNTIYF,TGTGCCATCAGTGAGGCCGGGACAACGGGAAACACCATATATTTT,NA,TRBV10-3,NA,TRBJ1-3
CASSGQGGQETQYF,TGTGCCAGCTCGGGGCAGGGGGGCCAAGAGACCCAGTACTTC,NA,TRBV7-2,NA,TRBJ2-5
CASSSYATTEEEQYF,TGTGCCAGCAGTTCCTATGCTACGACGGAGGAGGAGCAGTACTTC,NA,TRBV27,NA,TRBJ2-7
CASSQGPGKRTDTQYF,TGCGCCAGCAGCCAAGGCCCCGGGAAGAGGACAGATACGCAGTATTTT,NA,TRBV4-1,once,TRBJ2-3
CASSPIPRGIAGDTDTQYF,TGTGCCAGCAGCCCCATCCCCAGGGGGATAGCGGGGGATACAGATACGCAGTATTTT,TRBD2,TRBV7-3,NA,TRBJ2-3
CAWRGNEKLFF,TGTGCCTGGAGGGGCAATGAAAAACTGTTTTTT,NA,TRBV30,NA,TRBJ1-4
CASSPPQGAVYGYTF,TGTGCCAGCTCACCCCCCCAGGGCGCGGTCTATGGCTACACCTTC,NA,TRBV18,NA,TRBJ1-2
CASSRTGGNEKLFF,TGTGCCAGCAGCCGGACAGGGGGGAATGAAAAACTGTTTTTT,TRBD1,TRBV3-1/TRBV3-2,NA,TRBJ1-4
CASTVTHF,TGTGCCTCCACAGTGACGCATTTT,NA,TRBV21-1,NA,TRBJ1-5
CASGTGTGEKLFF,TGTGCCAGCGGGACAGGGACGGGAGAAAAACTGTTTTTT,TRBD1,TRBV12-3/TRBV12-4,NA,TRBJ1-4
CASSTLRQHNQPQHF,TGTGCCAGTAGTACATTACGACAGCACAATCAGCCCCAGCATTTT,NA,TRBV19,few,TRBJ1-5
CASSRRTSGGPEQFF,TGTGCCAGCAGCCGCCGGACTAGCGGGGGTCCCGAGCAGTTCTTC,TRBD2,TRBV3-1/TRBV3-2,NA,TRBJ2-1
CASSYSAGFNEKLFF,TGTGCCAGCAGTTACTCTGCAGGGTTTAATGAAAAACTGTTTTTT,NA,TRBV6-5,NA,TRBJ1-4
CASSLEQGRTSETQYF,TGCGCCAGCAGCTTGGAACAGGGCAGGACGTCCGAGACCCAGTACTTC,NA,TRBV5-1,NA,TRBJ2-5
CASSLQGWTEAFF,TGTGCCAGCAGTCTACAGGGCTGGACTGAAGCTTTCTTT,NA,TRBV6-6,NA,TRBJ1-1
CAISGHYEQYF,TGTGCCATCAGTGGTCACTACGAGCAGTACTTC,NA,TRBV10-3,NA,TRBJ2-7
CASSGGLASALILTDTQYF,TGTGCCAGCAGTGGCGGACTAGCTAGTGCTCTCATTCTCACAGATACGCAGTATTTT,TRBD2,TRBV7-2,NA,TRBJ2-3
CASKIGTGEEKLFF,TGCGCCAGCAAAATCGGGACGGGGGAGGAAAAACTGTTTTTT,NA,TRBV5-1,NA,TRBJ1-4
CASSLGTGADTQYF,TGTGCCAGCAGCTTAGGGACAGGGGCAGATACGCAGTATTTT,TRBD1,TRBV7-9,NA,TRBJ2-3
CASSMGRGMDTQYF,TGTGCCAGTAGTATGGGCAGGGGGATGGATACGCAGTATTTT,TRBD1,TRBV19,once,TRBJ2-3
CASQYSTGYNEQFF,TGCGCCAGCCAGTACTCAACAGGCTACAATGAGCAGTTCTTC,NA,TRBV5-1,NA,TRBJ2-1
CASSSGPLGLTDTQYF,TGTGCCAGCAGCTCGGGTCCCCTGGGTCTCACAGATACGCAGTATTTT,NA,TRBV7-6,NA,TRBJ2-3
CASSTGLAGAAYNEQFF,TGTGCCAGCAGCACGGGACTAGCGGGGGCCGCCTACAATGAGCAGTTCTTC,TRBD2,TRBV9,NA,TRBJ2-1
CASSLRFRGQPQHF,TGTGCCAGCAGTCTCCGATTCAGGGGTCAGCCCCAGCATTTT,NA,TRBV27,once,TRBJ1-5
CASSPGWDRGNTEAFF,TGTGCCAGCTCACCTGGTTGGGACAGGGGGAACACTGAAGCTTTCTTT,TRBD1,TRBV18,once,TRBJ1-1
CASSAGTGAGTEAFF,TGTGCCAGCAGCGCCGGGACAGGGGCCGGAACTGAAGCTTTCTTT,TRBD1,TRBV7-9,once,TRBJ1-1
CAWSVFLQGVHEQYF,TGTGCCTGGAGTGTATTTTTACAGGGAGTCCACGAGCAGTACTTC,NA,TRBV30,NA,TRBJ2-7
CASRGTGSGNTIYF,TGTGCCAGCAGGGGGACAGGGTCGGGAAACACCATATATTTT,TRBD1,TRBV28,few,TRBJ1-3
CASSTLGTAYGYTF,TGTGCCAGCAGCACCCTGGGGACAGCCTATGGCTACACCTTC,TRBD1,TRBV7-6,NA,TRBJ1-2
CASRAGGSLVNEQFF,TGTGCCAGCAGGGCGGGAGGGTCGTTGGTAAATGAGCAGTTCTTC,TRBD2,TRBV9,NA,TRBJ2-1
CASSSGPGEGEAFF,TGCGCCAGCAGCTCCGGGCCCGGGGAAGGTGAAGCTTTCTTT,NA,TRBV5-1,NA,TRBJ1-1
CASSLGPDGYTF,TGTGCCAGCAGCTTGGGGCCAGATGGCTACACCTTC,NA,TRBV5-8,NA,TRBJ1-2
CASSFQRGAQETQYF,TGTGCCAGCAGCTTTCAGCGGGGGGCCCAAGAGACCCAGTACTTC,TRBD2,TRBV7-2,NA,TRBJ2-5
CASSQPPGGTQYF,TGTGCCAGCAGCCAACCCCCAGGGGGTACGCAGTATTTT,TRBD1,TRBV6-5,once,TRBJ2-3
CASRTGARGYTF,TGTGCCAGCAGGACAGGGGCCCGTGGCTACACCTTC,TRBD1,TRBV25-1,NA,TRBJ1-2
CASSLVVAGQETQYF,TGTGCCAGCAGCTTGGTGGTAGCGGGGCAAGAGACCCAGTACTTC,TRBD2,TRBV5-6,NA,TRBJ2-5
CATSRVRDSFYGYTF,TGTGCCACCAGCAGAGTGAGGGACAGCTTCTATGGCTACACCTTC,TRBD1,TRBV15,NA,TRBJ1-2
CASSPDTTYYGYTF,TGTGCCAGCTCCCCGGACACGACGTACTATGGCTACACCTTC,NA,TRBV6-5,NA,TRBJ1-2
CASSLQGTDTGELFF,TGCGCCAGCAGCTTACAGGGGACCGATACCGGGGAGCTGTTTTTT,TRBD1,TRBV5-1,NA,TRBJ2-2
CAISEGQGARGYTF,TGTGCCATCAGTGAGGGACAGGGGGCAAGAGGCTACACCTTC,TRBD1,TRBV10-3,NA,TRBJ1-2
CASSGQGNYGYTF,TGTGCCAGCAGCGGTCAGGGGAACTATGGCTACACCTTC,NA,TRBV11-1,NA,TRBJ1-2
CASSLYGTGLYEQYF,TGTGCCAGCAGTTTATACGGGACAGGTCTCTACGAGCAGTACTTC,TRBD1,TRBV27,NA,TRBJ2-7
CASSLGGRDTGELFF,TGTGCCAGCAGCTTGGGCGGGAGGGACACCGGGGAGCTGTTTTTT,TRBD2,TRBV11-3,NA,TRBJ2-2
CASIWDRGTYEQYF,TGTGCCAGCATCTGGGACAGGGGCACCTACGAGCAGTACTTC,TRBD1,TRBV6-5,NA,TRBJ2-7
CASRAPGGWEQYF,TGTGCCAGCAGGGCCCCGGGGGGATGGGAGCAGTACTTC,TRBD2,TRBV6-5,NA,TRBJ2-7
CASSQHFSPGGAGGTDTQYF,TGCGCCAGCAGCCAACATTTTTCCCCCGGGGGGGCCGGGGGGACAGATACGCAGTATTTT,TRBD2,TRBV4-1,once,TRBJ2-3
CASSVGRAGRHTDTQYF,TGTGCCAGCAGCGTAGGAAGAGCGGGGCGACACACAGATACGCAGTATTTT,TRBD2,TRBV9,NA,TRBJ2-3
CASSRTMGETQYF,TGTGCCAGCAGCAGGACTATGGGAGAGACCCAGTACTTC,NA,TRBV7-8,NA,TRBJ2-5